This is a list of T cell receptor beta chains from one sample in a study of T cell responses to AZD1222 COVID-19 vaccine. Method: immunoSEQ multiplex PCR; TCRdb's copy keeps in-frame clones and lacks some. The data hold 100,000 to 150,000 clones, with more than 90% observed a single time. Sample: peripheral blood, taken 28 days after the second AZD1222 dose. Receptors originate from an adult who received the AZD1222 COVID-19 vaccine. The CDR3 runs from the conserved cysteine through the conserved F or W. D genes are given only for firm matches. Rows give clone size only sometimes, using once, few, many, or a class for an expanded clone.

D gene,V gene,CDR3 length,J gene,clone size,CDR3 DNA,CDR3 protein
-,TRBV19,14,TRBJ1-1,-,TGTGCCAGTAGTATGATTGGGGGGCACACTGAAGCTTTCTTT,CASSMIGGHTEAFF
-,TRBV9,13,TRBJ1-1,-,TGTGCCAGCAGCGTAGCCTATGACACTGAAGCTTTCTTT,CASSVAYDTEAFF
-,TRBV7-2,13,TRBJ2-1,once,TGTGCCAGCAGCTTAGGGGGAGTCAATGAGCAGTTCTTC,CASSLGGVNEQFF
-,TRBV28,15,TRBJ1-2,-,TGTGCCAGCAGTTCTCCCTCCCGTCCCGACTATGGCTACACCTTC,CASSSPSRPDYGYTF
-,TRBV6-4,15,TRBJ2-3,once,TGTGCCAGCAGTGACGGTGTGACCGACACAGATACGCAGTATTTT,CASSDGVTDTDTQYF
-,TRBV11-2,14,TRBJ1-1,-,TGTGCCAGCAGCTTACAGGGTGCCGACGGGGGAGCTTTCTTT,CASSLQGADGGAFF
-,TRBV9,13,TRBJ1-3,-,TGTGCCAGCAGCTACCTAGATGGAAACACCATATATTTT,CASSYLDGNTIYF
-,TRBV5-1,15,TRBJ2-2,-,TGCGCCAGCAGCTTAGGGACACCGAACACCGGGGAGCTGTTTTTT,CASSLGTPNTGELFF
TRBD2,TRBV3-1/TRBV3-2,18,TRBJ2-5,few,TGTGCCAGCAGCCAAGTGGTAGCGGGGGGGCCCGGAGAAGAGACCCAGTACTTC,CASSQVVAGGPGEETQYF
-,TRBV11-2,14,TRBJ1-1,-,TGTGCCAGCAGCTTAGAATGGGAGGGCGCTGAAGCTTTCTTT,CASSLEWEGAEAFF
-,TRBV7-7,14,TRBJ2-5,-,TGCGCTAGCAGCCTCGGGAGTGGGGGAGAGACCCAGTACTTC,CASSLGSGGETQYF
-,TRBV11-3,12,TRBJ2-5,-,TGTGCCAGCAGCTTATCTCAGGGGACCCAGTACTTC,CASSLSQGTQYF
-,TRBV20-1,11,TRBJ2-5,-,TGCAGTGTGGGCAGTTGGGAGACCCAGTACTTC,CSVGSWETQYF
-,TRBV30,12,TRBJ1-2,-,TGTGCCTTGGACCACGGGGGGAGCGGCTACACCTTC,CALDHGGSGYTF
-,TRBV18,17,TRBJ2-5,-,TGTGCCAGCTCACCGCAACCCCTCGGACAGTACGGGGAGACCCAGTACTTC,CASSPQPLGQYGETQYF
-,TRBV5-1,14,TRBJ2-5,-,TGCGCCAGCAGTTCCGGGACAACAAAAGAGACCCAGTACTTC,CASSSGTTKETQYF
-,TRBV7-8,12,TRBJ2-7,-,TGTGCCAGCAGCCCCAGGGGCCACGAGCAGTACTTC,CASSPRGHEQYF
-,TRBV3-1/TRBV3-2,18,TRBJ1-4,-,TGTGCCAGCAGCCAAAAGGGGCCACAGATTGCAACTAATGAAAAACTGTTTTTT,CASSQKGPQIATNEKLFF
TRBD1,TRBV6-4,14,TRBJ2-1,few,TGTGCCAGCAGTGTTACAGGGGAAAACAATGAGCAGTTCTTC,CASSVTGENNEQFF
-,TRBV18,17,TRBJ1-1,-,TGTGCCAGCTCACCAAGACCCGGGACTCCTACGGGTGGGGAAGCTTTCTTT,CASSPRPGTPTGGEAFF
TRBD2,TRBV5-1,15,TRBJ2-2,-,TGCGCCAGCAGGGATAGCGGGACTAACACCGGGGAGCTGTTTTTT,CASRDSGTNTGELFF
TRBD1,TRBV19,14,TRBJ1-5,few,TGTGCCAGTAGTGCGACAGGGGGCAATCAGCCCCAGCATTTT,CASSATGGNQPQHF
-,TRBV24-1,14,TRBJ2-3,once,TGTGCCACCAGAGACGGACAATACACAGATACGCAGTATTTT,CATRDGQYTDTQYF
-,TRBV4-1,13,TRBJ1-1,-,TGCGCCAGCAGCCAAGTGGGGGCATTTGAAGCTTTCTTT,CASSQVGAFEAFF
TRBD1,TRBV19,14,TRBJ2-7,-,TGTGCCAGTAGTATAAACAGGGGGGCCTACGAGCAGTACTTC,CASSINRGAYEQYF
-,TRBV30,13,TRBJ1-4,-,TGTGCCTGGAGTACGGGGGCAAATGAAAAACTGTTTTTT,CAWSTGANEKLFF
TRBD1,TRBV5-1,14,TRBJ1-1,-,TGCGCCAGCAGCTTGGGACAGGGACACACTGAAGCTTTCTTT,CASSLGQGHTEAFF
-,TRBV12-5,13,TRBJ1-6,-,TGTGCTAGTGGAGGGGGTGTGGGATCACCCCTCCACTTT,CASGGGVGSPLHF
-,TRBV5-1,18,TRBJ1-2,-,TGCGCCAGCAGCCCACTCAGTTCAAGGGCCCTTAGAAACTATGGCTACACCTTC,CASSPLSSRALRNYGYTF
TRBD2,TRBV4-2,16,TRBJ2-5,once,TGTGCCAGCAGCCAAGATGGTAGCGGGGGGCTGGGGACCCAGTACTTC,CASSQDGSGGLGTQYF
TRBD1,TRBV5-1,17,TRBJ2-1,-,TGCGCCAGCAGCTTGGCCCCGGGGACAGCTAATTACAATGAGCAGTTCTTC,CASSLAPGTANYNEQFF
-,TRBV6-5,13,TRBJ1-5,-,TGTGCCAGCAGTTATCAGGGTAATCAGCCCCAGCATTTT,CASSYQGNQPQHF
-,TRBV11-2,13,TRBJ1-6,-,TGTGCCAGCAGCCCGTTCTATAATTCACCCCTCCACTTT,CASSPFYNSPLHF
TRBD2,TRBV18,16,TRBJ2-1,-,TGTGCCAGCTCACCACCGGGGCGGGAGGGTTCCGCTGAGCAGTTCTTC,CASSPPGREGSAEQFF
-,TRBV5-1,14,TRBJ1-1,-,TGCGCCAGCAGCCACCCGGGGATGAACACTGAAGCTTTCTTT,CASSHPGMNTEAFF
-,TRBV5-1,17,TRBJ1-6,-,TGCGCCAGCAGCTTCTCCGGCCAGAGCTCCTATAATTCACCCCTCCACTTT,CASSFSGQSSYNSPLHF
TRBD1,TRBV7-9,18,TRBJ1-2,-,TGTGCCAGCAGCCGGAGGGGGGGACAGGGAATCTCAGACTATGGCTACACCTTC,CASSRRGGQGISDYGYTF
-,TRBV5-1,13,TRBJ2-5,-,TGCGCCAGCAGTCCTGATAGGCTGGAGACCCAGTACTTC,CASSPDRLETQYF
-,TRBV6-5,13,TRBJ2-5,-,TGTGCCACTTCCAGGGACGTCCCCGAGCCCCAGTACTTC,CATSRDVPEPQYF
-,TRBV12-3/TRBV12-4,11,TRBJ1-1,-,TGTGCCAGCAGTCGGTCAGAAGAAGCTTTCTTT,CASSRSEEAFF
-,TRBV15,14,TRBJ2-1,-,TGTGCCACCAGCAGAGAAGGGGAAGTGAATGAGCAGTTCTTC,CATSREGEVNEQFF
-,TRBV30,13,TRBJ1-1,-,TGTGCCTGGGCCCCCCAGGGGCTGACTGAAGCTTTCTTT,CAWAPQGLTEAFF
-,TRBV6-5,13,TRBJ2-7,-,TGTGCCAGCAGCCAGGGATATCGACGCGAGCAGTACTTC,CASSQGYRREQYF
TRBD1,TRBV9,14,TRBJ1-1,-,TGTGCCAGCAGCGGAGGGGACAGCAACACTGAAGCTTTCTTT,CASSGGDSNTEAFF
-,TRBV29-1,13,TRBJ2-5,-,TGCAGCGCTCGGAGGGATCGTGGAGAGACCCAGTACTTC,CSARRDRGETQYF
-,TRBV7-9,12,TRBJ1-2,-,TGTGCCAGCAGCCATCAGATGCGTGGCTACACCTTC,CASSHQMRGYTF
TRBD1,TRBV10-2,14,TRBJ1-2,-,TGCGCCAGCAGTGGGGACAGCGCTAACTATGGCTACACCTTC,CASSGDSANYGYTF
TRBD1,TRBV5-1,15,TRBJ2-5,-,TGCGCCAGCAAGGGCCAGACAGGGCCTCAAGAGACCCAGTACTTC,CASKGQTGPQETQYF
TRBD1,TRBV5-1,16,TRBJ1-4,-,TGCGCCAGCAGCTTAAAACTCGGGACAGCGGGCGAAAAACTGTTTTTT,CASSLKLGTAGEKLFF
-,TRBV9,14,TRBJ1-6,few,TGTGCCAGCAGCGTAGGGACTATGAATTCACCCCTCCACTTT,CASSVGTMNSPLHF
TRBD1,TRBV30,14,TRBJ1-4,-,TGTGCCTGGAGTCCCGACAGGGGGCATGAAAAACTGTTTTTT,CAWSPDRGHEKLFF
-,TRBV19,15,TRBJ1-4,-,TGTGCCAGTAGTCCCCGCGGGTTTGGGAATGAAAAACTGTTTTTT,CASSPRGFGNEKLFF